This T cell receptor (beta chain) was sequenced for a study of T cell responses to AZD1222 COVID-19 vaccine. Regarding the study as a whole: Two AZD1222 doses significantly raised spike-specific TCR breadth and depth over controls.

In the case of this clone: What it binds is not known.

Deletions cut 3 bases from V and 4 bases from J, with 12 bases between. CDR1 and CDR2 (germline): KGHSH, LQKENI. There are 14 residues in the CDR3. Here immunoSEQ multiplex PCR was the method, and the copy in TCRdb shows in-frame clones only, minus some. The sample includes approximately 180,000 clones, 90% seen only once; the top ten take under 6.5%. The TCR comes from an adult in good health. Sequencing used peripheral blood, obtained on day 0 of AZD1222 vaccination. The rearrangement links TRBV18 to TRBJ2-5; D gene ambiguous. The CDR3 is CASSPTPLGETQYF. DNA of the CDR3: TGTGCCAGCTCACCGACACCCTTGGGAGAGACCCAGTACTTC.